These T cell receptor beta chains were read from a single sample in a study of blood T cell repertoires in COVID-19. Here immunoSEQ multiplex PCR was the method, and the copy in TCRdb shows in-frame clones only, minus some. The table has 250,000 to 350,000 clones, roughly 90% seen once; the top ten hold approximately 10%. The sequenced sample consisted of peripheral blood. These receptors all stem from a woman aged 25 to 39 with COVID-19, enrolled during active disease. The CDR3 runs from the conserved cysteine through the conserved F or W. Fields, in order: clone size, D gene, V gene, CDR3 length, J gene, CDR3 DNA, CDR3 protein. The D gene is left open where the match is weak. The size field is filled for only some rows; it gives once, few, many or a size class.

>NA|TRBD1|TRBV7-9|14|TRBJ2-7
TGTGCCAGCAGCTGGGGAGACAGGGCCTACGAGCAGTACTTC
CASSWGDRAYEQYF
>NA|NA|TRBV2|15|TRBJ2-2
TGTGCCAGCCGTCTGGGGCTAGCGTACACCGGGGAGCTGTTTTTT
CASRLGLAYTGELFF
>NA|TRBD1|TRBV7-3|13|TRBJ1-5
TGTGCCAGCAGCCCAGGGGGTAATCAGCCCCAGCATTTT
CASSPGGNQPQHF
>NA|TRBD1|TRBV5-5|15|TRBJ2-2
TGTGCCAGCAGCCCGACAGGGGCGAACACCGGGGAGCTGTTTTTT
CASSPTGANTGELFF
>NA|NA|TRBV15|11|TRBJ1-5
TGTGCCACCCCGTGGAGGCCGTGCATTCATTTT
CATPWRPCIHF
>NA|TRBD1|TRBV28|17|TRBJ1-6
TGTGCCAGCAGTCCCCTACGAGCGACAGGGTTTGATTCACCCCTCCACTTT
CASSPLRATGFDSPLHF
>NA|TRBD1|TRBV28|15|TRBJ2-7
TGTGCCAGCACCGCGGACAGGGGGCAACTTCGGGAGCAGTACTTC
CASTADRGQLREQYF
>few|NA|TRBV19|18|TRBJ1-5
TGTGCCAGTAGTCCCTCGGGGGTCCGGGTTCCTCGCAATCAGCCCCAGCATTTT
CASSPSGVRVPRNQPQHF
>NA|TRBD2|TRBV5-4|15|TRBJ2-1
TGTGCCAGCAGCTTAGGACTAGCGGTCTACAATGAGCAGTTCTTC
CASSLGLAVYNEQFF
>NA|NA|TRBV10-3|16|TRBJ2-2
TGTGCCATCAGTGAGTACAGGTGGTCGAACACCGGGGAGCTGTTTTTT
CAISEYRWSNTGELFF
>NA|NA|TRBV7-9|16|TRBJ1-5
TGTGCCAGCAGCTATTGGGGCAAAACAGGGTATCAGCCCCAGCATTTT
CASSYWGKTGYQPQHF
>NA|NA|TRBV10-3|11|TRBJ2-7
TGTGCCATCACCGGTACCTACGAGCAGTACTTC
CAITGTYEQYF
>NA|NA|TRBV15|13|TRBJ1-1
TGTGCCACCAGCAGAGCCGAAGCCCCTGAAGCTTTCTTT
CATSRAEAPEAFF
>NA|NA|TRBV5-4|14|TRBJ2-7
TGTGCCAGCAGCAAGGACAGCCGGGCCCACGAGCAGTACTTC
CASSKDSRAHEQYF